The 5 T cell receptor beta chains listed next were all sequenced from one sample in a study of shared clonotypes between healthy human individuals. Only in-frame clones appear in the TCRdb table, and some are missing; sequencing was by immunoSEQ multiplex PCR. This sample has 1 million to 1.3 million clones, with 70% to 80% found just once. Sample: memory CD4+ T cells from PBMCs. Subset given: CD45RA-negative fraction. Receptors originate from a man younger than 35 in good health. Some clones in this sample may be carry-over from other donors' samples.

This sequence joins TRBV7-9 and TRBJ2-6; D is ambiguous. The CDR3 consists of 16 residues. V was trimmed by 2 bases and J by 1 base, leaving 9 bases between them. Germline V gene data show CDR1 as SEHNR and CDR2 as FQNEAQ (reference sequence). The CDR3 nucleotides are TGTGCCAGCAGCTTAAACACATTATCTGGGGCCAACGTCCTGACTTTC. Protein: CASSLNTLSGANVLTF.

The chain employs TRBV4-2 and TRBJ2-7, with 7 bases aligning to TRBD1. Germline V gives CDR1 LGHNA, CDR2 YNFKEQ. Trimming took 4 bases from V and 2 from J; bases not matched to a gene: 8. This CDR3 comprises 15 residues. This CDR3 is CASSRPGTETYEQYF. DNA for the CDR3: TGTGCCAGCAGCCGTCCCGGGACAGAGACCTACGAGCAGTACTTC.

This clone is a singleton in its sample. Other DNA sequences within the sample encode an identical CDR3. The CDR3 bases are TGTGCCAGCAGCTTAGGATCCAGCCTCCAAGAGACCCAGTACTTC. Translated, it gives CASSLGSSLQETQYF. The gene calls are TRBV7-2 and TRBJ2-5; no firm D call. The CDR3 extends over 15 amino acids. Germline V gives CDR1 SGHTA, CDR2 FQGNSA. V was clipped by 1 base and J by 1 base, with 10 bases between them.

The gene calls are TRBV29-1 and TRBJ2-5; D is perhaps TRBD2 (5 bases). Germline CDR1 reads SQVTM; CDR2 reads ANQGSEA. Trimming shortened V by 4 bases and J by 4 bases, and 16 bases separated the two germline ends. CDR3 length equals 14 residues. CDR3 residues: CSVGGPWKLETQYF. CDR3 nucleotides: TGCAGCGTTGGAGGGCCTTGGAAACTAGAGACCCAGTACTTC.

This rearrangement joins TRBV28 to TRBJ1-2; a weak D match, TRBD1 (6 bases). The V and J ends lost 4 bases and 4 bases respectively, with 16 bases between them. Germline-derived CDR1 and CDR2 are MDHEN and SYDVKM. CDR3 size: 15 residues. CDR3 bases: TGTGCCAGCAGTTCAACTCGGGCAGGGGCCTATGGCTACACCTTC. This encodes CASSSTRAGAYGYTF.